This TCR beta chain was sequenced in a study of T-cell reconstitution after alpha-beta-depleted transplantation in children. This clonotype came up a few times. The library targeted TCRbeta and was prepared with unique molecular identifiers. TCRdb itself ran the PCR reads through MiXCR, one entry per CDR3 protein. Among approximately 390,000 distinct CDR3 sequences, roughly a tenth were seen once, and the ten largest hold roughly 6%. The sequencing used PBMCs from the stem cell graft donor, collected from the stem cell graft. The origin of this receptor is a human donor who donated a stem cell graft to a child with acute myeloid leukemia.

This CDR3 is CASRHTNTEAFF. Here the CDR3 DNA reads TGTGCCAGCAGACACACGAACACTGAAGCTTTCTTT. The V and J genes are TRBV6-2 or TRBV6-3 and TRBJ1-1; D gene unclear. The ends were cut back, 6 bases at V and 1 base at J, with 6 bases in the middle. The CDR3 is 12 residues long. Germline V gene lookup returns CDR1 MNHEY and CDR2 SVGEGT.